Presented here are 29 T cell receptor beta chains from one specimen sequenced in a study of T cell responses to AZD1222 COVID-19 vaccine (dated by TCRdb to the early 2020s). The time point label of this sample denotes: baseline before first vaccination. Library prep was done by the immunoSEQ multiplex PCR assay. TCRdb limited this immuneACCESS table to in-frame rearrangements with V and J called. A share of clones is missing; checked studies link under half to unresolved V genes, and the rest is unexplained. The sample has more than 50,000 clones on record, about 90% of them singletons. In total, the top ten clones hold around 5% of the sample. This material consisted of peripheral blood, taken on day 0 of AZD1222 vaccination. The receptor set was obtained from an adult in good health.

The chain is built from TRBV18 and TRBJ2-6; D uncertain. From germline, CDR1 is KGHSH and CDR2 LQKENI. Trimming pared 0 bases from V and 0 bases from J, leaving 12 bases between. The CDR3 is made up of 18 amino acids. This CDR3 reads CASSPPSLSGSGANVLTF. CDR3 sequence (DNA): TGTGCCAGCTCACCACCGTCGTTGAGTGGCTCTGGGGCCAACGTCCTGACTTTC. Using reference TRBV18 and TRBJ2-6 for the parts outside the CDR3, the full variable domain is NAGVMQNPRHLVRRRGQEARLRCSPMKGHSHVYWYRQLPEEGLKFMVYLQKENIIDESGMPKERFSAEFPKEGPSILRIQQVVRGDSAAYFCASSPPSLSGSGANVLTFGAGSRLTVL.

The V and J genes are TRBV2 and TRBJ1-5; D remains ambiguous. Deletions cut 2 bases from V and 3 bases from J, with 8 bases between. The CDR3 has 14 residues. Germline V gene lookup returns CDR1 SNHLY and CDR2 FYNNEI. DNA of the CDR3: TGTGCCAGCAGTGAAAGGACGGTCAATCAGCCCCAGCATTTT. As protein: CASSERTVNQPQHF.

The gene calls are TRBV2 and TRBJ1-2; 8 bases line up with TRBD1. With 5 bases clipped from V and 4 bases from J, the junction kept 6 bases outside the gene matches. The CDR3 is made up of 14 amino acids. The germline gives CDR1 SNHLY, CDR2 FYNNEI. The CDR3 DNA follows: TGTGCCAGCAGTCGGACAGGGATGGCCTATGGCTACACCTTC. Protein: CASSRTGMAYGYTF.

The CDR3 DNA reads as TGTGCCAGCAGCTTTTGGGGGGCGTCTGGAAACACCATATATTTT. This codes for CASSFWGASGNTIYF. This chain connects TRBV7-2 to TRBJ1-3; D may be TRBD1 (6 bases). CDR1 is SGHTA, CDR2 FQGNSA, per germline. V was cut by 3 bases and J by 1 base, with 10 bases left in between. This CDR3 is 15 amino acids long.

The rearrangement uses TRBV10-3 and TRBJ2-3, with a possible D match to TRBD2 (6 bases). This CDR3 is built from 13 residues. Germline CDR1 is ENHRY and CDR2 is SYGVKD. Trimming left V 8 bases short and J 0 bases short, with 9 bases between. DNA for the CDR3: TGTGCCATCGGCGGGGCTAGCACAGATACGCAGTATTTT. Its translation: CAIGGASTDTQYF.

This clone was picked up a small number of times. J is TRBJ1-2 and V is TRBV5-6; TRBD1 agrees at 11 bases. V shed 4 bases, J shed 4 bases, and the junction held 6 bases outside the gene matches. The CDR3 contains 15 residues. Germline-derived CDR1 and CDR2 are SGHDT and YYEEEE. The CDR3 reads CASSDRDRGIYGYTF. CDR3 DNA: TGTGCCAGCAGCGACCGGGACAGGGGGATCTATGGCTACACCTTC.

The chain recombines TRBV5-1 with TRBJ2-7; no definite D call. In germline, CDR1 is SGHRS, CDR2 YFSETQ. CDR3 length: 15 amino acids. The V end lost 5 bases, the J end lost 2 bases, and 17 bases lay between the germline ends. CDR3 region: CASSPVPVSAYEQYF. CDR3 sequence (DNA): TGCGCCAGCAGTCCGGTCCCAGTTTCGGCCTACGAGCAGTACTTC.

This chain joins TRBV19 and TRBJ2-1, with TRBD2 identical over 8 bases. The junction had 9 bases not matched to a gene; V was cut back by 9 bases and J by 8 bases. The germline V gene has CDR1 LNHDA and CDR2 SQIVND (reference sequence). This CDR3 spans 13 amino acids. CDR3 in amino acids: CASSLKRGYEQFF. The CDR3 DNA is TGTGCCAGCTCCCTTAAGCGGGGGTATGAGCAGTTCTTC.

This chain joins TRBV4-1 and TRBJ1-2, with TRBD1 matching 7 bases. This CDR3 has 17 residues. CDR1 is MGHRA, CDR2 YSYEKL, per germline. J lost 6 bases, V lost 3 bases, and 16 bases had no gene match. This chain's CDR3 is CASSQTGTAKLADGYTF. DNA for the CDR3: TGCGCCAGCAGCCAGACCGGGACAGCCAAACTCGCGGATGGCTACACCTTC.

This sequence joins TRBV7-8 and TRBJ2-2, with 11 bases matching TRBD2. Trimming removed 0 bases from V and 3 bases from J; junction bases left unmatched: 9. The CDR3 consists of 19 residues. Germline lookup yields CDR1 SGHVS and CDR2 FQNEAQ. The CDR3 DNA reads TGTGCCAGCAGCTTAGCAGTTGGGCTAGCGGGGGGACACACCGGGGAGCTGTTTTTT. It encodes CASSLAVGLAGGHTGELFF.

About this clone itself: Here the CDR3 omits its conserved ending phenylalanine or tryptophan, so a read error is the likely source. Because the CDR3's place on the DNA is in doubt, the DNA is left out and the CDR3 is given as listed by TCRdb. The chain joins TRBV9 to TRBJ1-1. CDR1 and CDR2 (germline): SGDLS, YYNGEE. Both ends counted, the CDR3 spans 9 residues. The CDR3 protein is CASSVANPE.

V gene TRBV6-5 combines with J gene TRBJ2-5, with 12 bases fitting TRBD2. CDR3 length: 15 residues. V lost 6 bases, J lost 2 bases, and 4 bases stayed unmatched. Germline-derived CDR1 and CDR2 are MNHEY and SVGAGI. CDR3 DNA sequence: TGTGCCAGCAGGCGACTAGCGGGGGTACAAGAGACCCAGTACTTC. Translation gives CASRRLAGVQETQYF.

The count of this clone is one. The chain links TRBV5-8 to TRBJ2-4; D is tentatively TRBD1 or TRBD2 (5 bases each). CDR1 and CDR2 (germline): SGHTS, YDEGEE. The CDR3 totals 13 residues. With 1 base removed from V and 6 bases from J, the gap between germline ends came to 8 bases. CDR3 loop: CASSLLGPNIQYF. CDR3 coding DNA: TGTGCCAGCAGCTTGCTGGGACCAAACATTCAGTACTTC. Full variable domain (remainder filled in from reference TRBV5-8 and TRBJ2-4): EAGVTQSPTHLIKTRGQQATLRCSPISGHTSVYWYQQALGLGLQFLLWYDEGEERNRGNFPPRFSGRQFPNYSSELNVNALELEDSALYLCASSLLGPNIQYFGAGTRLSVL.

CDR3 sequence (DNA): TGCGCCAGCAGTGAGTCCTCCGGGACAGGGGCCTACGAGCAGTACTTC. Translating it yields CASSESSGTGAYEQYF. The rearrangement links TRBV10-2 to TRBJ2-7, with 10 bases identical to TRBD1. The CDR3 sequence is 16 residues long. Per the germline V gene, CDR1 is WSHSY and CDR2 is SAAADI. V lost 0 bases and J lost 2; bases outside the gene matches: 4.

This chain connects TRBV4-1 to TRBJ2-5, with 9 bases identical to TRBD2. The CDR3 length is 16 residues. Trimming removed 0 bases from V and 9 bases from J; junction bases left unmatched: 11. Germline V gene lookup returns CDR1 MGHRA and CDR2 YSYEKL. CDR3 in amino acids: CASSQEFAGGPKAQYF. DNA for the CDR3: TGCGCCAGCAGCCAAGAATTTGCGGGGGGGCCCAAGGCCCAGTACTTC.

The CDR3 region has the DNA TGTGCCAGCAGTGATGGGTTTTTGAATCAGCCCCAGCATTTT. Residues: CASSDGFLNQPQHF. The rearrangement uses TRBV2 and TRBJ1-5; D unclear. The CDR3 length is 14 residues. Trimming stripped 3 bases from V and 4 bases from J, with 10 bases between. CDR1 is SNHLY and CDR2 is FYNNEI in the germline V gene.

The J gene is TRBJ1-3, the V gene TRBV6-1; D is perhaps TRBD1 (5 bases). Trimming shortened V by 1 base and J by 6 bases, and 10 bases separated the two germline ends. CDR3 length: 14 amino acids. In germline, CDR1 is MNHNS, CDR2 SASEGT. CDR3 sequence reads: CASSEVQGVNTIYF. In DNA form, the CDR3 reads TGTGCCAGCAGTGAAGTCCAAGGGGTAAACACCATATATTTT.

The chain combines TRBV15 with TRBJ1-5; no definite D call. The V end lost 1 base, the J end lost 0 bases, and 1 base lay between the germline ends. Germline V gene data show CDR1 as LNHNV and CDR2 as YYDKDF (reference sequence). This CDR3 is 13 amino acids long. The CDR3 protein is CATSRASNQPQHF. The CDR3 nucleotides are TGTGCCACCAGCAGAGCTAGCAATCAGCCCCAGCATTTT. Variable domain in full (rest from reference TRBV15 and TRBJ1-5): DAMVIQNPRYQVTQFGKPVTLSCSQTLNHNVMYWYQQKSSQAPKLLFHYYDKDFNNEADTPDNFQSRRPNTSFCFLDIRSPGLGDTAMYLCATSRASNQPQHFGDGTRLSIL.

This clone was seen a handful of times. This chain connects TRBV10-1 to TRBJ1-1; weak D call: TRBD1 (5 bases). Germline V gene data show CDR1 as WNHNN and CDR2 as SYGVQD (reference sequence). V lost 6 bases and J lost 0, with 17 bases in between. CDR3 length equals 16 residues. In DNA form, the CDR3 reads TGCGCCAGCAGCGAGACAGCCTTATCCTTGAACACTGAAGCTTTCTTT. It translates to CASSETALSLNTEAFF.

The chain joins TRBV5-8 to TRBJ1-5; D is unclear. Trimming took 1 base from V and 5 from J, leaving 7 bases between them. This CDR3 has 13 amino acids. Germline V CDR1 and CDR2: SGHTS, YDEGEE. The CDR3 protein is CASSLFADQPQHF. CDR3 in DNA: TGTGCCAGCAGCTTGTTTGCAGATCAGCCCCAGCATTTT.

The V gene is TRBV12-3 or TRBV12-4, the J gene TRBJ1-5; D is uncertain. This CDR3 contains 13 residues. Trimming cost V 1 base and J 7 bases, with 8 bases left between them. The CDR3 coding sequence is TGTGCCAGCAGTTTAGGAGGGCAGCAGCCCCAGCATTTT. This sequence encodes CASSLGGQQPQHF.

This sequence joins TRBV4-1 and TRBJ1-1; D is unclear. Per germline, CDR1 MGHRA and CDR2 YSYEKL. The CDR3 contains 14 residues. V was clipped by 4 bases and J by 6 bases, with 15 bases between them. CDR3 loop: CASSPGPGIAEAFF. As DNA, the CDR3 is TGCGCCAGCAGCCCGGGCCCCGGGATCGCTGAAGCTTTCTTT.

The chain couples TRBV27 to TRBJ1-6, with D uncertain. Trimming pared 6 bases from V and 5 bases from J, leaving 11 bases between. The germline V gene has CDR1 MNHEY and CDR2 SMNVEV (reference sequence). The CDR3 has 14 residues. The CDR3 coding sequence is TGTGCCAGCAGCCGGGGAGTTCATAATTCACCCCTCCACTTT. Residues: CASSRGVHNSPLHF.

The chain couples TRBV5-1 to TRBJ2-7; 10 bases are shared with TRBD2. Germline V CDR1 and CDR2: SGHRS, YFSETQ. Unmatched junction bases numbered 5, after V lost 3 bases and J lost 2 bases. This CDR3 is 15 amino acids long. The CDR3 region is CASSWLAGATYEQYF. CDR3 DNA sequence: TGCGCCAGCAGCTGGCTAGCGGGGGCCACCTACGAGCAGTACTTC.

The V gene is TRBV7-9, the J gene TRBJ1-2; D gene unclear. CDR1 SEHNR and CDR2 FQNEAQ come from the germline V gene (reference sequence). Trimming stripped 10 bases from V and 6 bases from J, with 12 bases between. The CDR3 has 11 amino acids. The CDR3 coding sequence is TGTGCCACCTCAGACACTGATGGCTACACCTTC. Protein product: CATSDTDGYTF.

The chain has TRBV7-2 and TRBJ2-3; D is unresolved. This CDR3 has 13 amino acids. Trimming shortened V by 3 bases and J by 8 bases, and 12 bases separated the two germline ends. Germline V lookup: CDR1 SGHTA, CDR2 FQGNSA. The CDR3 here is CASSFVDSGTQYF. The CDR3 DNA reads TGTGCCAGCAGCTTTGTAGATTCGGGTACGCAGTATTTT.

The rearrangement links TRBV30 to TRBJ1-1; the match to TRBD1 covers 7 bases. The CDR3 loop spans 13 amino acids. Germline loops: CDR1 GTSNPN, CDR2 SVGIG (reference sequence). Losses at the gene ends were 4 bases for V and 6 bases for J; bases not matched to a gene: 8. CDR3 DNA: TGTGCCTGGAAGAGTCAGGGGGACCCTGAAGCTTTCTTT. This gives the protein CAWKSQGDPEAFF.

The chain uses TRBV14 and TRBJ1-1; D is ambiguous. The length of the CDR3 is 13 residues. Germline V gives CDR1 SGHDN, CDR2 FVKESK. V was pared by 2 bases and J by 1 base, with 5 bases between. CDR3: CASSQNQNTEAFF. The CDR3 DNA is TGTGCCAGCAGCCAAAATCAGAACACTGAAGCTTTCTTT.

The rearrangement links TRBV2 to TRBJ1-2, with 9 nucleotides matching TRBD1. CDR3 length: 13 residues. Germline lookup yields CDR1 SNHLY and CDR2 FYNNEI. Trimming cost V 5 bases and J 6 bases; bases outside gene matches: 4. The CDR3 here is CASSRTGDNGYTF. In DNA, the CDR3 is TGTGCCAGCAGTCGGACAGGGGACAATGGCTACACCTTC.